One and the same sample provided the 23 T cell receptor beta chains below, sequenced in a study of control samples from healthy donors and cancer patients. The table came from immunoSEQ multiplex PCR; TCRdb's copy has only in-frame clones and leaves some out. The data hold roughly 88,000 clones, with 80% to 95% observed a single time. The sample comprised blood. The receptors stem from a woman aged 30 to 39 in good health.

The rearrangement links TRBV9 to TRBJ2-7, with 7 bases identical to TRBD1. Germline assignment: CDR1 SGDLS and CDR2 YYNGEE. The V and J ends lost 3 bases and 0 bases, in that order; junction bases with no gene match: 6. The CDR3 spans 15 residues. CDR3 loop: CASSAGQFYSYEQYF. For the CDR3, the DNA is TGTGCCAGCAGCGCGGGACAGTTCTACTCCTACGAGCAGTACTTC.

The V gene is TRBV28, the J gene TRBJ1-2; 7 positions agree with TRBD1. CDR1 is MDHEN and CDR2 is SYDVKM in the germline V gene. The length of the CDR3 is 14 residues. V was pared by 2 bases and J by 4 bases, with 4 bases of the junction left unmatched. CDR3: CASSLTGASYGYTF. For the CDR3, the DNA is TGTGCCAGCAGTTTAACAGGGGCCTCCTATGGCTACACCTTC.

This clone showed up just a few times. In DNA, the CDR3 is TGTGCCAGCAGTTTCAACAGGGTTAGCAATCAGCCCCAGCATTTT. This sequence encodes CASSFNRVSNQPQHF. V gene TRBV27 combines with J gene TRBJ1-5, with D perhaps matching TRBD1 (6 bases). Germline V gene lookup returns CDR1 MNHEY and CDR2 SMNVEV (reference sequence). Trimming stripped 3 bases from V and 0 bases from J, with 9 bases between. The CDR3 consists of 15 residues.

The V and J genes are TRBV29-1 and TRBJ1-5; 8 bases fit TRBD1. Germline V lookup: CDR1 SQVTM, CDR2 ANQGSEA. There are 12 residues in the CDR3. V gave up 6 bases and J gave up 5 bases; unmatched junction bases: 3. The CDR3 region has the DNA TGCAGCGTCGGGACAGGAGATCAGCCCCAGCATTTT. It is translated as CSVGTGDQPQHF.

CDR3 in DNA: TGCGCCAGCAGCTTTGGGACAGGAGCGTATAGCAATCAGCCCCAGCATTTT. It codes for CASSFGTGAYSNQPQHF. V and J are TRBV5-1 and TRBJ1-5; 8 nucleotides align to TRBD1. Trimming at V came to 2 bases and at J to 0 bases, leaving 7 bases not matched to a gene. CDR1 SGHRS and CDR2 YFSETQ come from the germline V gene. CDR3 length: 17 amino acids.

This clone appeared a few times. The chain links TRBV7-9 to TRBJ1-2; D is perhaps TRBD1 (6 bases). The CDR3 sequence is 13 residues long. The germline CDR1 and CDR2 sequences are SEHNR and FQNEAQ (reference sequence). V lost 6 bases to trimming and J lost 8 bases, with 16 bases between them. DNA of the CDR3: TGTGCCAGCAGTGACAGGTTCCAAGAGGGCTACACCTTC. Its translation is CASSDRFQEGYTF. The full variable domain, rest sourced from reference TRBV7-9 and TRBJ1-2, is DTGVSQNPRHKITKRGQNVTFRCDPISEHNRLYWYRQTLGQGPEFLTYFQNEAQLEKSRLLSDRFSAERPKGSFSTLEIQRTEQGDSAMYLCASSDRFQEGYTFGSGTRLTVV.

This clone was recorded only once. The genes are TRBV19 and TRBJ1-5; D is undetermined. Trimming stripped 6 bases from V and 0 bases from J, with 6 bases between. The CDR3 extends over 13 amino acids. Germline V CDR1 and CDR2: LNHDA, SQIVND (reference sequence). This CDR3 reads CASRVDSNQPQHF. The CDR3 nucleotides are TGTGCCAGTAGGGTGGATAGCAATCAGCCCCAGCATTTT.

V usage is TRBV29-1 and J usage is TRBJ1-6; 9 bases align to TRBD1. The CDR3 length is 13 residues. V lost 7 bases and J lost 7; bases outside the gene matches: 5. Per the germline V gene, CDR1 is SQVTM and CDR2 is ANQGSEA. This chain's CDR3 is CSARTGENSPLHF. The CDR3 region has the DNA TGCAGCGCTAGGACAGGGGAAAATTCACCCCTCCACTTT.

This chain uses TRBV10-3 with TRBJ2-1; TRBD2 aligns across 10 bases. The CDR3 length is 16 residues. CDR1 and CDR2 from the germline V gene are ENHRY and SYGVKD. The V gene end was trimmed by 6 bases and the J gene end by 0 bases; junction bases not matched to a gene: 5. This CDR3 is CAIRGSGRSSYNEQFF. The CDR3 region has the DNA TGTGCCATCAGGGGTAGCGGGAGGAGCTCCTACAATGAGCAGTTCTTC.

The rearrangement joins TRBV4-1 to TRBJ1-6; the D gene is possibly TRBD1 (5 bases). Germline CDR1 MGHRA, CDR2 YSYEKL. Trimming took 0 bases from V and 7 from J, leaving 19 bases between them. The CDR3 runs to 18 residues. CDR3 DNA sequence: TGCGCCAGCAGCCAAGAAGGGGCCCCCCAGGGAAACAATTCACCCCTCCACTTT. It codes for CASSQEGAPQGNNSPLHF.

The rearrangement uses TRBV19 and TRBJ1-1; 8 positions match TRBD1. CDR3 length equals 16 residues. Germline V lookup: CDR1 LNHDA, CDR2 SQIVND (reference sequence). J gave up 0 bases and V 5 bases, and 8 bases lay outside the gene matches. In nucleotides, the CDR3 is TGTGCCAGTAGTCCACGCCGGGACAGGCTGAACACTGAAGCTTTCTTT. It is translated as CASSPRRDRLNTEAFF.

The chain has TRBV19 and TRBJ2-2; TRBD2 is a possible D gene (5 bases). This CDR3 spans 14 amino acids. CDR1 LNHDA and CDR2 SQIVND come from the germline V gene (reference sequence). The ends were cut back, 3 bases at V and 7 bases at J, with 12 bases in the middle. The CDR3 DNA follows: TGTGCCAGTAGTATCTCCTCTGGAGGCGGGGAGCTGTTTTTT. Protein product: CASSISSGGGELFF.

Here the CDR3 DNA reads TGTGCCAGCAGTCTCGGACGGAATAATTCACCCCTCCACTTT. Protein product: CASSLGRNNSPLHF. The chain carries TRBV2 and TRBJ1-6; D remains unclear. The germline V and J ends were trimmed by 5 bases and 5 bases, with 10 bases remaining between them. The CDR3 has 14 amino acids. Germline V CDR1 and CDR2: SNHLY, FYNNEI.

CDR3 nucleotides: TGCGCCAGCAGCCACAGGACTAAGCCTCCCACAGATACGCAGTATTTT. Its translation: CASSHRTKPPTDTQYF. The chain is built from TRBV5-1 and TRBJ2-3, with a tentative D call TRBD2 (6 bases). Trimming removed 4 bases from V and 2 bases from J, with 17 bases in between. Germline lookup yields CDR1 SGHRS and CDR2 YFSETQ. This CDR3 is built from 16 residues.

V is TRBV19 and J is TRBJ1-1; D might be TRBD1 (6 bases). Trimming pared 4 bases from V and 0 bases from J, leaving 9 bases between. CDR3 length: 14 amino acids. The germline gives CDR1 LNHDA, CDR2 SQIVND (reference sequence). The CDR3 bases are TGTGCCAGTAGTAAGGGGGGGCTGAACACTGAAGCTTTCTTT. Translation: CASSKGGLNTEAFF.

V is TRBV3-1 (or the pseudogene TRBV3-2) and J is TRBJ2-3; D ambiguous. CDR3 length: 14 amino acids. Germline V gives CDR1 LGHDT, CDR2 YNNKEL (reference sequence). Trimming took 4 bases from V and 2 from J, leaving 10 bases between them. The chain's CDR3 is CASSRGAITDTQYF. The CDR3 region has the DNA TGTGCCAGCAGCCGAGGTGCTATCACAGATACGCAGTATTTT.

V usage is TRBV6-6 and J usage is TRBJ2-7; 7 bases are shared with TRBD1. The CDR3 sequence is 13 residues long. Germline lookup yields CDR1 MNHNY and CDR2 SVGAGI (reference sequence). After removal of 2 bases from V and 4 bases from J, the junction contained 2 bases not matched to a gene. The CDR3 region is CASSYAQGYEQYF. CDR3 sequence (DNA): TGTGCCAGCAGTTACGCACAGGGGTACGAGCAGTACTTC.

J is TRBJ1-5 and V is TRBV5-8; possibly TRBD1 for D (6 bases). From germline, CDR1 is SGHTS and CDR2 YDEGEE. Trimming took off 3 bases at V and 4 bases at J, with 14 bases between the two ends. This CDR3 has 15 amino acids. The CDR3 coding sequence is TGTGCCAGCAGCTCACAAGACAGGCGTAATCAGCCCCAGCATTTT. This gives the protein CASSSQDRRNQPQHF.

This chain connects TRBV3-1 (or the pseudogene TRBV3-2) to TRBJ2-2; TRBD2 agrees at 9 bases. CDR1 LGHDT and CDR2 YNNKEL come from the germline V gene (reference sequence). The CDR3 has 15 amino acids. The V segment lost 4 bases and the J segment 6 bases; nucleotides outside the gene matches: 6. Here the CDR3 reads CASSLQRGVAGELFF. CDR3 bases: TGTGCCAGCAGCCTACAGCGGGGGGTGGCCGGGGAGCTGTTTTTT.

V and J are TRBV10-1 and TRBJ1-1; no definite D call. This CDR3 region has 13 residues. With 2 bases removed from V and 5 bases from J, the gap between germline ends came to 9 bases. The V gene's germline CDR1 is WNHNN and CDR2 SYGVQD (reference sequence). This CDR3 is CASSETVRTEAFF. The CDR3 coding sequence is TGCGCCAGCAGTGAGACGGTGAGGACTGAAGCTTTCTTT.

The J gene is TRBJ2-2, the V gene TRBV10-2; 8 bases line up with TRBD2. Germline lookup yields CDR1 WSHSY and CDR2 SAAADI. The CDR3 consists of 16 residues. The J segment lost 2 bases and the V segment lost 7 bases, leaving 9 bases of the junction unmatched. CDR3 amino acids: CASMEAGGLNTGELFF. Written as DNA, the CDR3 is TGCGCCAGCATGGAGGCGGGAGGCCTCAACACCGGGGAGCTGTTTTTT.

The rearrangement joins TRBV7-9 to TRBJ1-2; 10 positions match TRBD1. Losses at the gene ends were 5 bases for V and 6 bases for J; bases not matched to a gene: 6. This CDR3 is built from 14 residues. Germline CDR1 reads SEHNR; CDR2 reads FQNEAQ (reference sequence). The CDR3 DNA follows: TGTGCCAGCAGCCAAAGGGACAGGGGAAATGGCTACACCTTC. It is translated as CASSQRDRGNGYTF. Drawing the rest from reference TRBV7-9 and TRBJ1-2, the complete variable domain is DTGVSQNPRHKITKRGQNVTFRCDPISEHNRLYWYRQTLGQGPEFLTYFQNEAQLEKSRLLSDRFSAERPKGSFSTLEIQRTEQGDSAMYLCASSQRDRGNGYTFGSGTRLTVV.

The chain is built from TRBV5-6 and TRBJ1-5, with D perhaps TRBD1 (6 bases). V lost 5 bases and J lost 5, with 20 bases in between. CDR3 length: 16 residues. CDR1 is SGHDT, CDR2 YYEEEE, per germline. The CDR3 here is CASRKGGSGRDQPQHF. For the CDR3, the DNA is TGTGCCAGCAGGAAGGGGGGCTCAGGGAGGGATCAGCCCCAGCATTTT.